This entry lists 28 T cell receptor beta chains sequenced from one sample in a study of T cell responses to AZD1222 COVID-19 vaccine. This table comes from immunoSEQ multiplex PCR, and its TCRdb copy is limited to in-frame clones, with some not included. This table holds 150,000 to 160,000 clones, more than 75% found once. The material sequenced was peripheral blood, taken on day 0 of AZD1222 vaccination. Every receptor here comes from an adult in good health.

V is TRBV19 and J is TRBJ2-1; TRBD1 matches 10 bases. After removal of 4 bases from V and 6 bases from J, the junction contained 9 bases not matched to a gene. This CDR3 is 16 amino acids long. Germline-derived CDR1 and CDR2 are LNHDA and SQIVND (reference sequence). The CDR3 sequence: CASSSPGGDRGNEQFF. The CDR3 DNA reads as TGTGCCAGTAGTAGCCCCGGGGGGGACAGGGGCAATGAGCAGTTCTTC.

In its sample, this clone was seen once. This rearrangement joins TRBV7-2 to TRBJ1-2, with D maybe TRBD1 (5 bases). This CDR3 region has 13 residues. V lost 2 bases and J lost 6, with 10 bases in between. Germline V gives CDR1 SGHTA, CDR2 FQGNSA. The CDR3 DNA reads TGTGCCAGCAGCTTACACAGGAAGGATGGCTACACCTTC. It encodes CASSLHRKDGYTF.

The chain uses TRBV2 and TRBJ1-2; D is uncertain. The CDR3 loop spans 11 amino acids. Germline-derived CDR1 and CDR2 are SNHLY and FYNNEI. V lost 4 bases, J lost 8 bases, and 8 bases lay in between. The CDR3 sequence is CASSVGRGYTF. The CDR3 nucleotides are TGTGCCAGCAGTGTGGGCAGGGGCTACACCTTC.

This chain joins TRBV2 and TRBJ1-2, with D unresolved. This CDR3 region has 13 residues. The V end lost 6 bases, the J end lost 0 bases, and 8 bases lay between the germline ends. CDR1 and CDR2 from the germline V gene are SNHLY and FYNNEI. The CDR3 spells CASRDDTNYGYTF. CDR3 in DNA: TGTGCCAGCAGGGACGACACTAACTATGGCTACACCTTC.

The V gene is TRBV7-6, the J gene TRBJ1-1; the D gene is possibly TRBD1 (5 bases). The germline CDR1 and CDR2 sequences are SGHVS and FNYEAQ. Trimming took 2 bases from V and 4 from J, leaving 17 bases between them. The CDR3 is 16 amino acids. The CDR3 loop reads CASSLITGSMGTEAFF. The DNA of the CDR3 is TGTGCCAGCAGCTTAATTACAGGATCAATGGGCACTGAAGCTTTCTTT.

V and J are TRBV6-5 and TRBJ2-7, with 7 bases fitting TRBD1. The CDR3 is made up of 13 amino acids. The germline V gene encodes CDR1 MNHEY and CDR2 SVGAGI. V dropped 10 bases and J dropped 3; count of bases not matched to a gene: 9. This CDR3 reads CATGSAGGYEQYF. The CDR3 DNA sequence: TGTGCCACCGGATCGGCAGGGGGCTACGAGCAGTACTTC.

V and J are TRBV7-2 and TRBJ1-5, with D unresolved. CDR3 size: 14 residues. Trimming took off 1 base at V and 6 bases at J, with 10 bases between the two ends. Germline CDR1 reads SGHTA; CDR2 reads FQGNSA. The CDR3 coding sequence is TGTGCCAGCAGCTTAGTCTCATCGAGTCAGCCCCAGCATTTT. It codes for CASSLVSSSQPQHF.

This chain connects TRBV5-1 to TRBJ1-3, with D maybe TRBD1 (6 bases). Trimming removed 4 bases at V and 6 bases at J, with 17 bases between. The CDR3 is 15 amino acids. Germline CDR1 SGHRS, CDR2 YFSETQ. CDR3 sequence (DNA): TGCGCCAGCAGCCCCGGACAGTTGGAGTTAAACACCATATATTTT. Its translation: CASSPGQLELNTIYF.

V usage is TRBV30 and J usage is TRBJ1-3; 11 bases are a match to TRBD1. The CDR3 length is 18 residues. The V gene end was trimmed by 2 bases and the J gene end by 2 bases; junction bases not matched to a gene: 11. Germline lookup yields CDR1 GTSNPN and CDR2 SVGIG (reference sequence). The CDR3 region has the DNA TGTGCCTGGAGTCAACCGGGACAGGGGGAAAGTGCTGGAAACACCATATATTTT. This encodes CAWSQPGQGESAGNTIYF.

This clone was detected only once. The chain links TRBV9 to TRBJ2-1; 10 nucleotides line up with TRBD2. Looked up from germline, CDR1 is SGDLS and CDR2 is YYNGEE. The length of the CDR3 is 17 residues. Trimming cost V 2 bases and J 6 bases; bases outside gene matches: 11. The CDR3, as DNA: TGTGCCAGCAGCGTTTCCCCCACTAGCGGGACTATCAATGAGCAGTTCTTC. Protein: CASSVSPTSGTINEQFF.

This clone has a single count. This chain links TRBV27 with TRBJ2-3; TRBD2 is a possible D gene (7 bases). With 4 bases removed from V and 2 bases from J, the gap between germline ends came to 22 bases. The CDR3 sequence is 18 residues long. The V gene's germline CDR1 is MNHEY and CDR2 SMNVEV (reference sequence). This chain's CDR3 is CASSWGGGRSKTTDTQYF. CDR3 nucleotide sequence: TGTGCCAGCAGTTGGGGGGGCGGCAGATCTAAAACCACAGATACGCAGTATTTT.

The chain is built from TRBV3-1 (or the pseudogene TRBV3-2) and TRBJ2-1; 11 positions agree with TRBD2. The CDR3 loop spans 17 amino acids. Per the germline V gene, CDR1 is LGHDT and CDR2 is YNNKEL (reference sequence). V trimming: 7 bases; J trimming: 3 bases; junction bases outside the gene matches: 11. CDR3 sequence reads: CASTLSLGTSGYNEQFF. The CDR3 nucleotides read TGTGCCAGCACCCTGAGCCTCGGGACTAGCGGCTACAATGAGCAGTTCTTC.

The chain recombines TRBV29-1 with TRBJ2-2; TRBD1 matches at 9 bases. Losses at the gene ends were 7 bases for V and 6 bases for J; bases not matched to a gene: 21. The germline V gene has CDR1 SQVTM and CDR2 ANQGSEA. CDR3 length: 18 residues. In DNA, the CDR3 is TGCAGCGCAACTTATGTAGAGCCGGGACAGGGAGGTCCCGGGGAGCTGTTTTTT. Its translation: CSATYVEPGQGGPGELFF.

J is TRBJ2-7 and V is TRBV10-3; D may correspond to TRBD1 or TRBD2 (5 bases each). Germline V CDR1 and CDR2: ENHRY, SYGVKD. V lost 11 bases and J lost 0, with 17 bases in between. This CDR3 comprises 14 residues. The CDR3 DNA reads TGTGCCGGCAGCCGGGACCGAAACTCCTACGAGCAGTACTTC. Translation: CAGSRDRNSYEQYF.

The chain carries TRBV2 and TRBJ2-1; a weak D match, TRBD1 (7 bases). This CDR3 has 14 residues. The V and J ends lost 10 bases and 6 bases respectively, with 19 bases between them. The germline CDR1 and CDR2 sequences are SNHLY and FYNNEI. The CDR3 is CANLASGGTNEQFF. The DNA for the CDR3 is TGTGCCAACCTAGCGTCAGGGGGTACCAATGAGCAGTTCTTC.

CDR3 nucleotides: TGTGCCAGCTACCCGGGACAGGGCCACTATGGCTACACCTTC. Residues: CASYPGQGHYGYTF. The chain has TRBV6-5 and TRBJ1-2; 9 positions match TRBD1. Looked up from germline, CDR1 is MNHEY and CDR2 is SVGAGI. The CDR3 length is 14 residues. Unmatched junction bases numbered 7, after V lost 8 bases and J lost 3 bases.

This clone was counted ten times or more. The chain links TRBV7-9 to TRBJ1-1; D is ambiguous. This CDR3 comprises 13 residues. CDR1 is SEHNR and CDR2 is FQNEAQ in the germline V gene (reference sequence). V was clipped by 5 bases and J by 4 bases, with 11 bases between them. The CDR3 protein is CASSLVGPTEAFF. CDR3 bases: TGTGCCAGCAGCCTAGTAGGTCCCACTGAAGCTTTCTTT.

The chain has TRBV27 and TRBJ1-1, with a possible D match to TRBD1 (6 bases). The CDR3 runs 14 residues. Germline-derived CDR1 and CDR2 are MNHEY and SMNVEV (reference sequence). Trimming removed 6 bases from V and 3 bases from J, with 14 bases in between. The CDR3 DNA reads TGTGCCAGCAGCTCCAGGGGTATGGACACTGAAGCTTTCTTT. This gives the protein CASSSRGMDTEAFF.

The CDR3: CATRGTSGEQYF. DNA for the CDR3: TGTGCCACCAGGGGGACCAGCGGAGAGCAGTACTTC. This chain joins TRBV24-1 and TRBJ2-7; D tentatively reads TRBD1 or TRBD2 (5 bases each). The CDR3 sequence is 12 residues long. Germline CDR1 and CDR2: KGHDR and SFDVKD. The V and J ends lost 7 bases and 7 bases respectively, with 13 bases between them.

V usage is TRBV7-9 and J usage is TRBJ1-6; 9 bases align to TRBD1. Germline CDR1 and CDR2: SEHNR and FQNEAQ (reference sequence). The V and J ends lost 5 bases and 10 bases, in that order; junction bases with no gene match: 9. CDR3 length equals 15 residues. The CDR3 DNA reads TGTGCCAGCAGCCCGGCGGGGACAGGGAACTCACCCCTCCACTTT. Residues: CASSPAGTGNSPLHF.

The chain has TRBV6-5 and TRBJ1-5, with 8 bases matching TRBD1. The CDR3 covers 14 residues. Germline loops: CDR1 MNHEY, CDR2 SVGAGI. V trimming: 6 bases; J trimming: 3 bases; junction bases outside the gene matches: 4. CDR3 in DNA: TGTGCCAGCAGCCACAGGGGGATCAATCAGCCCCAGCATTTT. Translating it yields CASSHRGINQPQHF.

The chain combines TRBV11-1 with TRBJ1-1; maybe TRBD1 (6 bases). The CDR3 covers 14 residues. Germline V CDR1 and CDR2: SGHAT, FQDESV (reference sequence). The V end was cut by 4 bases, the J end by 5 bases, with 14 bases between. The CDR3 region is CASSYRDGSTEAFF. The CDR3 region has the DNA TGTGCCAGCAGCTACAGGGACGGGAGTACTGAAGCTTTCTTT.

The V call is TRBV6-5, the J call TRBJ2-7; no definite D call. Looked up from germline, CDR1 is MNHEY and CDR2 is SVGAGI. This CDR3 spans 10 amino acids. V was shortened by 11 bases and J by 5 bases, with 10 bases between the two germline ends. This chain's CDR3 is CALGAHEQYF. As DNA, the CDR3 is TGTGCCTTAGGCGCCCACGAGCAGTACTTC.

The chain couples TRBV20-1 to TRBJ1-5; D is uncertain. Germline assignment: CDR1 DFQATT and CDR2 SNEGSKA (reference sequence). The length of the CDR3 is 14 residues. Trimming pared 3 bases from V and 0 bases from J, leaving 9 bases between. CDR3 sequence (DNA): TGCAGTGCTAGTAAGGCAGCTAGCAATCAGCCCCAGCATTTT. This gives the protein CSASKAASNQPQHF.

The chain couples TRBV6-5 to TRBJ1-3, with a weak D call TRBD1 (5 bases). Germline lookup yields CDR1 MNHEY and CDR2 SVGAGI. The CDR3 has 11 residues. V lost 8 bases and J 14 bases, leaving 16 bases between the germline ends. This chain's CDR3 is CASHDGLGLYF. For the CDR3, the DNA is TGTGCCAGCCATGACGGATTGGGGCTATATTTT.

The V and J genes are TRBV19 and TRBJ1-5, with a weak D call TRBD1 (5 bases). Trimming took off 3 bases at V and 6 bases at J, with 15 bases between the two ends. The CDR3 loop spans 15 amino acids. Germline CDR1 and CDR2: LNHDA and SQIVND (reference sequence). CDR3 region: CASSIPAGLGQPQHF. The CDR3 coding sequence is TGTGCCAGTAGTATCCCGGCGGGGCTCGGTCAGCCCCAGCATTTT.

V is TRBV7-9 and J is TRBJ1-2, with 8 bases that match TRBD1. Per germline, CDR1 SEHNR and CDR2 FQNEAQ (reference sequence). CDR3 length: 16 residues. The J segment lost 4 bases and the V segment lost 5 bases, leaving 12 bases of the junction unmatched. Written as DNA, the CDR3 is TGTGCCAGCAGCCCTAGTAGGGGACAGGAACTCTATGGCTACACCTTC. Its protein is CASSPSRGQELYGYTF.

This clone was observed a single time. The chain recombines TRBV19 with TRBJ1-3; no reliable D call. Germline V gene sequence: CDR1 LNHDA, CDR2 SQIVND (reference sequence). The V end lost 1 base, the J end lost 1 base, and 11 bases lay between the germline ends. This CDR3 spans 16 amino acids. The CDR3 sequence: CASSIGSQISGNTIYF. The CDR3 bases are TGTGCCAGTAGTATAGGCAGCCAGATTTCTGGAAACACCATATATTTT.